Listed here are 16 T cell receptor beta chains from one sample, sequenced in a study of cytomegalovirus exposure and HLA in healthy donors (dated 2017 in TCRdb). Preparation of the library involved the immunoSEQ multiplex PCR assay. For the multiplex PCR, a mixture combining 60 forward primers for TCR Vbeta segments and 13 reverse primers for TCR Jbeta segments was used. Here the immuneACCESS table is served through TCRdb, limited to in-frame sequences with V and J called. Missing clones are a known gap in these copies; in checked studies unresolved V genes cover under half, and the rest lacks a known reason. Recorded for this sample are 80,000 or so clones; around 84% of them occurred a single time. The top ten clonotypes cover around 4.3% of the sample. Material: PBMCs. These receptors were obtained from a man between 35 and 55 years old in good health and CMV-seronegative.

Here the CDR3 reads CASSPRGFRETQYF. CDR3 coding DNA: TGTGCCAGCAGCCCCAGGGGTTTTCGAGAGACCCAGTACTTC. J is TRBJ2-5 and V is TRBV4-2; TRBD1 might be the D (6 bases). The CDR3 extends over 14 amino acids. CDR1 LGHNA and CDR2 YNFKEQ come from the germline V gene. V lost 4 bases and J 4 bases, leaving 13 bases between the germline ends.

The chain uses TRBV5-6 and TRBJ2-3; 9 positions agree with TRBD1. The CDR3 runs to 15 residues. The V gene end was trimmed by 4 bases and the J gene end by 2 bases; junction bases not matched to a gene: 5. Per germline, CDR1 SGHDT and CDR2 YYEEEE. The CDR3 DNA follows: TGTGCCAGCAGCGGGGGACAGGGTGACACAGATACGCAGTATTTT. It is translated as CASSGGQGDTDTQYF. The full variable domain, completed using reference TRBV5-6 and TRBJ2-3, is DAGVTQSPTHLIKTRGQQVTLRCSPKSGHDTVSWYQQALGQGPQFIFQYYEEEERQRGNFPDRFSGHQFPNYSSELNVNALLLGDSALYLCASSGGQGDTDTQYFGPGTRLTVL.

The chain is built from TRBV5-1 and TRBJ2-5; the D gene is possibly TRBD2 (7 bases). The CDR3 extends over 17 amino acids. Germline CDR1 SGHRS, CDR2 YFSETQ. The germline V and J ends were trimmed by 4 bases and 9 bases, with 28 bases remaining between them. The CDR3 DNA reads TGCGCCAGCAGCCAGCACCCCCTCGCGGGGGCTACCAGGGCCCAGTACTTC. This sequence encodes CASSQHPLAGATRAQYF.

DNA of the CDR3: TGTGCCAGCAGCCAGGACTTCCAAGAGACCCAGTACTTC. This encodes CASSQDFQETQYF. The rearrangement uses TRBV7-3 and TRBJ2-5, with D possibly matching TRBD2 (5 bases). The V end was cut by 5 bases, the J end by 1 base, with 8 bases between. Germline lookup yields CDR1 SGHTA and CDR2 FQGTGA. The length of the CDR3 is 13 residues.

This clone was counted a single time. This chain joins TRBV10-3 and TRBJ1-5; D unclear. V shed 5 bases and J shed 3 bases, with 8 bases lying between them. Germline values: CDR1 ENHRY, CDR2 SYGVKD. CDR3 length: 13 residues. DNA of the CDR3: TGTGCCATCAGTTACAGTGACAATCAGCCCCAGCATTTT. Residues: CAISYSDNQPQHF.

The rearrangement links TRBV28 to TRBJ2-1; 11 nucleotides agree with TRBD2. The ends lost 5 bases at V and 3 bases at J; junction bases unmatched: 6. CDR1 and CDR2 from the germline V gene are MDHEN and SYDVKM. This CDR3 region has 16 residues. Written as DNA, the CDR3 is TGTGCCAGCAGTCTAAGACTAGCGGGAATCTACAATGAGCAGTTCTTC. Amino acids: CASSLRLAGIYNEQFF.

The chain couples TRBV29-1 to TRBJ1-4; 7 bases are a match to TRBD1. This CDR3 has 13 residues. Germline-derived CDR1 and CDR2 are SQVTM and ANQGSEA. V was pared by 5 bases and J by 3 bases, with 3 bases of the junction left unmatched. The chain's CDR3 is CSVRGQSNEKLFF. DNA of the CDR3: TGCAGCGTTAGGGGACAGTCTAATGAAAAACTGTTTTTT.

The chain couples TRBV27 to TRBJ2-2, with 9 positions matching TRBD1. This CDR3 has 16 amino acids. The ends lost 4 bases at V and 5 bases at J; junction bases unmatched: 8. Germline assignment: CDR1 MNHEY and CDR2 SMNVEV (reference sequence). The CDR3 protein is CASSSPGQGRTGELFF. The DNA for the CDR3 is TGTGCCAGCAGTTCCCCGGGACAGGGAAGGACCGGGGAGCTGTTTTTT.

The J gene is TRBJ1-5, the V gene TRBV19; 7 nucleotides match TRBD1. The CDR3 sequence is 16 residues long. The junction had 12 bases not matched to a gene; V was cut back by 7 bases and J by 3 bases. The germline V gene encodes CDR1 LNHDA and CDR2 SQIVND (reference sequence). CDR3 in DNA: TGTGCCAGTACCTCATTCCGGACAGGATCCAATCAGCCCCAGCATTTT. The encoded protein is CASTSFRTGSNQPQHF.

The J gene is TRBJ2-3, the V gene TRBV6-4; D remains unclear. V was cut by 6 bases and J by 7 bases, with 14 bases left in between. Looked up from germline, CDR1 is MRHNA and CDR2 is SNTAGT. The CDR3 totals 13 residues. DNA for the CDR3: TGTGCCAGCAGCCCCGAGGTCACTTATACGCAGTATTTT. Its protein product is CASSPEVTYTQYF.

The V and J genes are TRBV6-4 and TRBJ2-3; D might be TRBD2 (6 bases). The germline V and J ends were trimmed by 6 bases and 4 bases, with 17 bases remaining between them. Germline CDR1 and CDR2: MRHNA and SNTAGT. The CDR3 spans 15 residues. CDR3 sequence: CASRNRDSSADTQYF. The CDR3 DNA reads TGTGCCAGCAGAAACCGGGACTCTAGCGCAGATACGCAGTATTTT.

This rearrangement joins TRBV13 to TRBJ2-5, with 14 bases lining up with TRBD2. The DNA end lines up better with TRBJ2-7; the J call may be wrong. The germline V gene encodes CDR1 PRHDT and CDR2 FYEKMQ (reference sequence). The CDR3 runs 16 residues. CDR3 loop: CASSSSGTSGRHEQYF. CDR3 nucleotides: TGTGCCAGCAGCTCCTCCGGGACTAGCGGGAGACACGAGCAGTACTTC.

The V call is TRBV19, the J call TRBJ2-6, with a possible D match to TRBD1 (5 bases). The CDR3 is 16 amino acids. V was trimmed by 5 bases and J by 4 bases, leaving 15 bases between them. Germline CDR1 LNHDA, CDR2 SQIVND (reference sequence). The CDR3 spells CASSVRRVQGANVLTF. The CDR3 nucleotides read TGTGCCAGTAGTGTTCGCAGGGTACAGGGGGCCAACGTCCTGACTTTC.

The J gene is TRBJ1-1, the V gene TRBV9, with D perhaps TRBD1 (6 bases). This CDR3 has 17 amino acids. Germline loops: CDR1 SGDLS, CDR2 YYNGEE. The V gene lost 0 bases and the J gene lost 0 bases, with 15 bases spanning the gap. The CDR3 DNA reads TGTGCCAGCAGCGTAGTGGGGGGGGCGGGCGTGAACACTGAAGCTTTCTTT. The encoded protein is CASSVVGGAGVNTEAFF.

The CDR3 is CASSFVSTYSYEQYF. The CDR3 DNA is TGTGCCAGCAGTTTTGTTTCCACCTACTCCTACGAGCAGTACTTC. The rearrangement uses TRBV28 and TRBJ2-7; D unclear. CDR1 is MDHEN and CDR2 is SYDVKM in the germline V gene. With 3 bases removed from V and 0 bases from J, the gap between germline ends came to 12 bases. This CDR3 contains 15 residues.

This chain uses TRBV7-3 with TRBJ2-1, with 13 positions matching TRBD2. From germline, CDR1 is SGHTA and CDR2 FQGTGA. This CDR3 is built from 18 residues. Unmatched junction bases numbered 12, after V lost 5 bases and J lost 5 bases. The DNA for the CDR3 is TGTGCCAGCAGCCCGTGGACTAGCGGGAGTGTGCGTGACAATGAGCAGTTCTTC. It codes for CASSPWTSGSVRDNEQFF.